A selection of T cell receptor beta chains follows, all from one sample in a study of CD8+ T cells in alopecia areata. Using immunoSEQ multiplex PCR, the repertoire was profiled, and TCRdb retains in-frame clones only, with some absent. The sample has 100,000 to 150,000 clones, roughly 58% seen once. The source material was CD4+ T cells sorted from blood, sampled at week 0. These TCRs come from a human donor with alopecia areata. CDR3s include the opening cysteine and the closing phenylalanine or tryptophan.

v_call: TRBV11-2
cdr3_aa: CASKTYRESVRAFF

v_call: TRBV29-1
cdr3_aa: CSVQEGTGVYEQYF

v_call: TRBV5-1
cdr3_aa: CASSMGGRESYEQYF

v_call: TRBV15
cdr3_aa: CATSGTGFLTEAFF

v_call: TRBV6-6
cdr3_aa: CASSTDYEKLFF

v_call: TRBV5-1
cdr3_aa: CASSRDLQGEQFF

v_call: TRBV2
cdr3_aa: CASSLISGRYEQYF

v_call: TRBV7-3
cdr3_aa: CASSLTGSTEAFF

v_call: TRBV18
cdr3_aa: CASSPRVGEQYF

v_call: TRBV18
cdr3_aa: CASSLGQEAIYF

v_call: TRBV7-9
cdr3_aa: CASSLVSGTLAKNIQYF

v_call: TRBV28
cdr3_aa: CASSSPGAGETYEQYF

v_call: TRBV19
cdr3_aa: CASSISAGNAAQHF

v_call: TRBV30
cdr3_aa: CAWSADRKAFF

v_call: TRBV28
cdr3_aa: CASSLEGDIQYF

v_call: TRBV28
cdr3_aa: CASSLAGGQETQYF

v_call: TRBV9
cdr3_aa: CASSERTGGNYGYTF

v_call: TRBV6-5
cdr3_aa: CASRLDRTLYEQYF

v_call: TRBV7-2
cdr3_aa: CASSWDRSSYEQYF

v_call: TRBV6-5
cdr3_aa: CASTPTENTEAFF

v_call: TRBV29-1
cdr3_aa: CSVESGTLQETQYF

v_call: TRBV11-3
cdr3_aa: CASSLKQGGPDTQYF

v_call: TRBV6-6
cdr3_aa: CASTPGQGWAEQYF

v_call: TRBV18
cdr3_aa: CASSPDRASYEQYF

v_call: TRBV28
cdr3_aa: CASSLVDSNYGYTF

v_call: TRBV11-2
cdr3_aa: CASSFSRGTVFGYTF

v_call: TRBV30
cdr3_aa: CAWSLSGEGPQHF

v_call: TRBV5-1
cdr3_aa: CASSIGQAAGETQYF

v_call: TRBV2
cdr3_aa: CASSSQTNTDTQYF

v_call: TRBV15
cdr3_aa: CATSRHPTGDYGYTF

v_call: TRBV4-1
cdr3_aa: CASSQDPIGGGTEAFF

v_call: TRBV7-3
cdr3_aa: CASRSGLSDFTGELFF

v_call: TRBV29-1
cdr3_aa: CSARAKNTEAFF

v_call: TRBV4-2
cdr3_aa: CASSPPGRGLYGYTF

v_call: TRBV27
cdr3_aa: CASSSRWGSGNTIYF

v_call: TRBV11-2
cdr3_aa: CASSLRGTLQETQYF

v_call: TRBV5-4
cdr3_aa: CASSSQGIEYEQYF

v_call: TRBV4-1
cdr3_aa: CASSQGLAGGWELFF

v_call: TRBV2
cdr3_aa: CASSTGSNYGYTF

v_call: TRBV5-6
cdr3_aa: CASSLGPGQGSYEQYF

v_call: TRBV10-3
cdr3_aa: CAISEAGNTEAFF

v_call: TRBV6-5
cdr3_aa: CASSQDSSGANVLTF

v_call: TRBV4-3
cdr3_aa: CASSQVGLAGDEQYF

v_call: TRBV7-9
cdr3_aa: CASSGRVGNEQFF

v_call: TRBV5-1
cdr3_aa: CASSPDGTSGRRSTGELFF

v_call: TRBV5-1
cdr3_aa: CASSSHRLGGNTEAFF

v_call: TRBV2
cdr3_aa: CASVDLRNSPLHF

v_call: TRBV4-3
cdr3_aa: CASLKKAPGRLACEQFF

v_call: TRBV5-4
cdr3_aa: CASSLRGTHGEQFF